This T cell receptor beta chain was identified in a study of T cells expressing NK-cell markers. As for the study in general: Researchers got TCR beta repertoires out of sorted CD3+CD56+NKG2C+, CD3+CD56+NKG2C- and CD3+CD56-NKG2C+ T cells. Broader study findings: These same clonotypes (in several donors) also led the CD3+CD56-NKG2C+ fraction.

The CDR3 contains 14 residues. The germline V gene has CDR1 SGHTA and CDR2 FQGNSA. TCR beta cDNA was generated via 5'RACE template switching incorporating UMIs. TCRdb re-called the 5' RACE reads and shows each CDR3 protein once, DNA omitted. Recorded for this sample: about 450,000 distinct CDR3 sequences. Of note for this clonotype: Its target is not known.

This chain joins TRBV7-2 and TRBJ2-2. Sequences were obtained from blood T cells: a sorted CD56 or NKG2C T cell subset, CD4+ or CD8+ T cells, or bulk PBMC T cells (not recorded which). The source is a woman aged 18 to 75 in good health. This CDR3 is CASSFLADTGELFF.